The present T cell receptor (beta chain) was sequenced within a study of cytomegalovirus exposure and HLA in healthy donors (dated by TCRdb to between 2016 and 2019). Study-wide context: According to an earlier analysis of a few hundred of the donors, 150 million to 200 million T cells yielded some 120 million unique TCR beta sequences and more than 250 Gb of sequence data. An early release covering approximately 600 HLA-typed donors comprised approximately 300 gigabases of sequencing data and around 80 million unique TCR sequences. Rather than using new phenotypic data, the later analysis identified candidate immune exposures from TCR beta sequences and from how often those sequences occurred across donors. A later genetic analysis used genome-wide SNP genotypes for about three fifths of the 666 donors, treating that subset as a discovery cohort. Donor age, sex, ethnicity and CMV serostatus were compiled alongside the repertoire data. Among roughly 370 genotyped donors of the cohort, an average of roughly 240,000 unique TCR beta nucleotide sequences were sequenced per donor, roughly 20% of them non-productive. About five DR-DQ haplotypes were treated as single units for association and clustering because of strong linkage in the cohort. Typing coverage differed by locus: A, B, C, DRB1 and DQB1 were typed in about 620-630 donors, DQA1 in 522, DPA1 in 600 to 610, and DPB1 in around 490. Of the roughly 410 genotyped donors, less than 85% were placed in the genetic ancestry cluster associated with self-reported Caucasian donors. In addition to the first cohort of 666 subjects, a separate validation cohort of under 150 different subjects was used. The aim of the study was to test whether cataloging public T cell receptors could identify signatures of past pathogen exposure. The study used immunosequencing to profile the T cell repertoires of several hundred subjects and linked those repertoires to cytomegalovirus serostatus. To predict cytomegalovirus infection status, the study combined high-throughput TCR immunosequencing, statistical association of individual TCRs with disease status, and machine learning. An earlier analysis of 500 to 650 of the donors applied high-throughput TCR beta sequencing to assess whether each TCR beta V gene segment acted as functional or pseudogenic. All discovery cohort repertoires had been generated using a single sequencing platform. Both class I and class II loci were covered by HLA typing, at four-digit resolution. In a later analysis, previously published TCR beta repertoires from about 640 donors were re-analyzed and high-resolution HLA genotyping was added so that TCR occurrence patterns could be studied. Beyond this particular receptor, the publication reports: Several of the top co-occurrence clusters appeared to be linked to parvovirus B19, influenza, CMV and Epstein-Barr virus, according to a later analysis. A further reported finding was that TCR beta sequences accurately predicted the HLA-A and HLA-B alleles for most subjects in the first cohort. The authors suggested that the approach could potentially be generalized to other disease states and immunological phenotypes. Because the 87-base-pair reads could not distinguish some IMGT-functional V segments, including TRBV6-2 and TRBV6-3, those segments were excluded. Broadly in line with IMGT annotations, most TCR beta V segments showed up in productive rearrangements about 87% or about 30% of the time in an earlier analysis of 587 of the donors. A later genetic analysis reported fewer N-insertions in productive TCRs among donors in an Asian-associated ancestry cluster than the approximately 670-donor mean. In both the original and validation cohorts, the classifier was reported to diagnose cytomegalovirus status with high specificity and sensitivity. A cluster of highly shared sequence variants was judged likely to be a technical artifact of the sequencing pipeline. Sequencing depth was assumed to be roughly uniform across donors in the presence/absence analyses, though that assumption may not hold. In a later analysis, TCR association rates were found to vary across HLA loci, with the most associated TCRs seen for DRB1 alleles and the fewest for HLA-C alleles. Most CMV-associated TCR beta chains appeared to be HLA-restricted in a later analysis, and the HLA associations seemed to be driven largely by CMV exposure. While some public TCRs were present in many individuals, most TCR sequences turned up only very rarely across donors. Only TCR beta chains were sequenced in this cohort, and the absence of alpha or paired-chain data limited detectable features. Correlated functional status among segregating V segments might be attributable to linkage disequilibrium, but an unknown experimental factor could not be ruled out. In a later genetic analysis, a missense DCLRE1C variant was associated with V-gene and J-gene trimming of TCR beta chains, and the association was replicated in an independent cohort. Because HLA typing was unavailable for some donors at each locus, only the typed subset was used in association tests. The earlier analysis of fewer than 750 of the donors excluded roughly 17 rarely observed V segments, including chromosome 9 orphons, because counts were too low. A total of 150 or so TCR beta chains were listed by the study as associated with cytomegalovirus. Compared with equally common non-associated chains, HLA-associated TCR beta chains in a later analysis were more clonally expanded and had lower generation probabilities. Strong co-occurrence of HLA alleles, especially DR and DQ, made assigning TCR associations to individual alleles difficult. At a false discovery rate of 0.05, a later analysis linked 16,951 TCR beta sequences to specific HLA alleles. A few of the identified cytomegalovirus-associated TCR beta chains were confirmed in vitro to be specific for cytomegalovirus antigens. Immune exposure information for the cohort was limited to CMV serostatus.

Trimmed from V: 5 bases; trimmed from J: 3 bases; junction bases lacking a gene match: 17. CDR1 SGHRS and CDR2 YFSETQ are derived from the germline V gene. Including the terminal cysteine and phenylalanine, the CDR3 comprises 17 residues. Only CDR3 DNA is held: 51 bases, read in frame from base 1. In total, approximately 700 healthy bone marrow donors made up the cohort. At the time of sampling, every cohort member was nominally healthy, though immune exposures that went unrecorded were likely present. The donor tested CMV seronegative, placing the donor among the 350 or so seronegative members of the cohort. Every donor gave a peripheral blood sample, and the peripheral blood mononuclear cells from that sample were used for TCR beta sequencing. The Qiagen DNeasy Blood Extraction Kit was used to extract genomic DNA from the blood cell samples. As concerns this clone: Its antigen remains undetermined.

The library relied on the immunoSEQ multiplex PCR assay. For the multiplex PCR, a mixture combining 60 forward primers for TCR Vbeta segments and 13 reverse primers for TCR Jbeta segments was used. The CDR3 region of rearranged TCR beta genes was amplified from genomic DNA by a multiplex PCR assay. The amplified TCR beta libraries were sequenced on the Illumina HiSeq System as 87-base-pair reads. Concerning the study's data processing: Across the 700 or so repertoires, a later analysis counted about 81 million unique TCR beta chains, approximately 10 million of which were shared by at least two donors. A nearest-neighbor algorithm error-corrected the raw reads and collapsed the reads into unique sequences, merging closely related sequences to remove PCR and sequencing errors. CDR3 sequences were aligned to IMGT reference sequences to assign V, D and J gene segments. For a sequence to be retained, a match of at least six nucleotides to both a V gene segment and a J gene segment was required. A rearrangement counted as productive if the CDR3 had no stop codons and remained in frame with V and J, and every other rearrangement counted as non-productive. Following IMGT convention, CDR3 was defined as the stretch from the second conserved V-encoded cysteine to the conserved J-encoded phenylalanine. The earlier analysis of 500 to 600 of the donors excluded sequences that lacked an unambiguous match to a single V gene segment. An earlier analysis of some 610 of the donors called V segments functional above 56.7% productive rearrangements and segregating when the between-donor standard deviation exceeded 5%. A statistical classification framework was built to diagnose cytomegalovirus status from the catalog of TCR beta chain sequences. V and J gene assignment, in a later analysis, came from comparing TCR nucleotide sequences with IMGT/GENE-DB human TR gene sequences. The TCRdist pipeline was used in a later analysis to assign CDR3 sequences and most-parsimonious VDJ recombination scenarios. A later analysis defined each TCR beta chain by its CDR3 amino acid sequence plus V-gene family, and excluded reads lacking a unique V-gene family. In a later analysis, approximately 590 highly shared, low-generation-probability nucleotide sequences were removed to address suspected cross-contamination and a sequencing artifact. In a later analysis, a clonal expansion index was calculated for each public chain from normalized within-repertoire ranks of inferred template counts. A later analysis computed generation probabilities with a VDJ recombination model fitted to out-of-frame rearrangements, and checked the results against IGoR. In a later analysis, hypergeometric tests were used to score TCR-TCR, TCR-HLA and TCR-CMV co-occurrence, with a repertoire-size bias correction applied to TCR pairs. In a later analysis, false discovery rates were estimated by permuting HLA or CMV assignments 20 times. In a later analysis, co-occurring TCRs were grouped with DBSCAN, and TCRdist sequence similarity was added when clustering was performed within HLA-allele-positive subsets. Repertoires with fewer than 30,000 or more than 120,000 public chains, plus five repertoires with anomalous nucleotide sharing, were excluded from co-occurrence clustering. Sourced from immuneACCESS, this table was stored by TCRdb with only in-frame sequences that have V and J called. A share of the clones is absent; for the studies checked, an unresolved V gene accounts for under half, and the remainder has no known explanation. V, J and clone size are those of that table, while D and trimming were read from the DNA. This specimen's table enumerates tens of thousands of clones. The leading ten clones occupy 6.2% of the sample.

The sequence derives from a young man in good health and CMV-seronegative. The receptor chain draws on TRBV5-1 and TRBJ2-7; 7 middle bases align to TRBD1. Sequencing used PBMCs. The nucleotide sequence reads as follows: TGCGCCAGCAGTGTGAGCCGGGACAGAAACATAAACTACGAGCAGTACTTC. It encodes CASSVSRDRNINYEQYF.